This T cell receptor beta chain was identified during a study of T cell responses to AZD1222 COVID-19 vaccine. Study findings and constraints: The breadth and depth of Spike-specific TCRs increased once two AZD1222 doses had been given. Across the whole spike, CD4 TCRs peaked at regions 160-218 and 743-854. Clonal diversity was possibly underestimated, and the donors were mostly white British, with more females. Among AZD1222 vaccinees, only 5 to 7 were seropositive at baseline.

Germline CDR1 LNHDA, CDR2 SQIVND (reference sequence). Trimming shortened V by 3 bases and J by 2 bases, and 9 bases separated the two germline ends. This CDR3 contains 14 residues. Sequenced by immunoSEQ multiplex PCR; TCRdb stores in-frame clones only, minus some. The table lists some 200,000 clones, roughly 92% of them singletons. Only one count was recorded for this clone. The antigen is undetermined. This TCR was recovered from an adult who received the MenACWY meningococcal vaccine as a control. The sequencing used peripheral blood, collected 28 days after the second dose of the MenACWY control vaccine. V and J are TRBV19 and TRBJ2-3; possibly TRBD1 or TRBD2 for D (6 bases each). CDR3 sequence (DNA): TGTGCCAGTAGTATTGGGGGGCTCACAGATACGCAGTATTTT. Translating gives CASSIGGLTDTQYF.